This T cell receptor (beta chain) was recovered during a study of spatial heterogeneity in lung cancer. Study background: Each time, sequencing found more beta-chain sequences than alpha-chain sequences.

Time point: sample taken at primary tumor resection. No cells were sorted before sequencing. The whole RNA sequenced was extracted from tumor, nontumor lung or frozen PBMC. Donation came from around 72 patients with untreated early-stage non-small cell lung cancer. TCRdb independently ran MiXCR on the 5' RACE reads; one entry per CDR3 protein. The table has roughly 10,000 distinct CDR3 sequences, around 5.8% seen once. V lost 5 bases and J 2 bases, leaving 10 bases between the germline ends. The CDR3 sequence is 15 residues long. The germline CDR1 and CDR2 sequences are MDHEN and SYDVKM. For this clonotype: Since the library was made to target alpha chains, this beta chain is a stray read and its abundance is not meaningful.

The source was PBMCs, collected at surgery. This clonotype was sampled from a male donor with early-stage non-small cell lung cancer. The chain employs TRBV28 and TRBJ1-6; D gene uncertain. Written as DNA, the CDR3 is TGTGCCAGCAGTGATTCCGGGACCTATAATTCACCCCTCCACTTT. Translating it yields CASSDSGTYNSPLHF.